This T cell receptor beta chain was sequenced in a study of response to subunit inactivated influenza vaccine. The study's findings and limits: Seasonal influenza vaccination, on each occasion, was suggested by the authors to recruit few new T cells.

This clonotype showed up just a few times. The target antigen is unknown. MiXCR, run by TCRdb on the RT-PCR reads, gives a single entry per CDR3 protein. The table shows under 500,000 distinct CDR3 sequences, with roughly 9.7% occurring only once. Germline lookup yields CDR1 SEHNR and CDR2 FQNEAQ (reference sequence). Trimming left V 5 bases short and J 3 bases short, with 12 bases between. This CDR3 has 14 amino acids. The sequences come from PBMCs from blood, collected about 40 days after vaccination. The chain employs TRBV7-9 and TRBJ2-3; D perhaps matches TRBD1 (5 bases). This TCR was sampled from a man aged 50 or older who received an inactivated influenza vaccine. The CDR3 DNA is TGTGCCAGCAGCCAAACCCAGGGAACAGATACGCAGTATTTT. This encodes CASSQTQGTDTQYF.